This T cell receptor (beta chain) was retrieved from a study of T cell responses to AZD1222 COVID-19 vaccine. General study results and limits: Targeting of unmutated variant regions was reportedly seen in nearly half of spike-specific TCRs. Only a handful of AZD1222 recipients, more than five in all, had baseline seropositivity. When two AZD1222 doses had been given, Spike-specific TCR breadth and depth rose. A mostly white British donor set with more females was recruited, and clonal diversity was possibly underestimated.

Germline V lookup: CDR1 SGHTA, CDR2 FQGTGA. The CDR3 extends over 15 amino acids. V was pared by 0 bases and J by 4 bases, with 12 bases between. This clone has just one count. Its antigen is not known. Sequenced by immunoSEQ multiplex PCR; TCRdb stores in-frame clones only, minus some. The sample has about 120,000 clones; about 91% are singletons. The sample was peripheral blood, taken on day 0 of AZD1222 vaccination. This chain uses TRBV7-3 with TRBJ1-2, with D tentatively TRBD1 (6 bases). This TCR was sampled from an adult in good health. CDR3 coding DNA: TGTGCCAGCAGCTTAACGGGGGGCGTTGGCTATGGCTACACCTTC. Protein product: CASSLTGGVGYGYTF.